This entry features one T cell receptor (beta chain) sequence. Germline V gives CDR1 SQVTM, CDR2 ANQGSEA. J lost 0 bases, V lost 7 bases, and 5 bases had no gene match. The CDR3 is 14 residues long. These data originate in a study of cytomegalovirus exposure and HLA in healthy donors. 13 Jbeta primers and 60 Vbeta primers were used for the PCR. Assay used: immunoSEQ multiplex PCR; TCRdb lists only in-frame clones, some missing. The sample data list some 180,000 clones. The origin of this receptor is a man younger than 45 in good health and CMV-seronegative. The sequenced material came from PBMCs. The V call is TRBV29-1, the J call TRBJ2-2, with TRBD1 matching over 7 bases. The CDR3 DNA follows: TGCAGCGCCAAGGGACAGACGAACACCGGGGAGCTGTTTTTT. Protein product: CSAKGQTNTGELFF.